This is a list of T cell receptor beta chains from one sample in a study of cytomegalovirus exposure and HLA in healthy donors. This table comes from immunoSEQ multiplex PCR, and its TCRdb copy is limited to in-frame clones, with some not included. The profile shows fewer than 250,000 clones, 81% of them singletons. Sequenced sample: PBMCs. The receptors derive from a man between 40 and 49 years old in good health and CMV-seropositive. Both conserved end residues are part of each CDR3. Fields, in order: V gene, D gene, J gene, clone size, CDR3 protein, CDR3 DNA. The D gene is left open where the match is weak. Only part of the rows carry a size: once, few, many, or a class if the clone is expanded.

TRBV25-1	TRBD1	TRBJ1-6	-	CASSVLDRGNSPLHF	TGTGCCAGCAGTGTTCTAGACAGGGGTAATTCACCCCTCCACTTT
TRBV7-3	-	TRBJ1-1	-	CASSLTVWNTEAFF	TGTGCCAGCAGCCTGACAGTTTGGAACACTGAAGCTTTCTTT
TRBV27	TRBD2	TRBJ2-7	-	CASSLLAGHSYEQYF	TGTGCCAGCAGTTTACTAGCGGGGCATTCCTACGAGCAGTACTTC
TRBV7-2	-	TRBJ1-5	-	CASSPEASNQPQHF	TGTGCCAGCAGCCCAGAGGCCTCAAATCAGCCCCAGCATTTT
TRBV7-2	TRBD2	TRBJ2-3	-	CASRLAGGGTDTQYF	TGTGCCAGCAGGTTAGCGGGAGGGGGCACAGATACGCAGTATTTT
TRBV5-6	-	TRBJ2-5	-	CASSLAGGRETQYF	TGTGCCAGCAGCTTGGCCGGGGGTCGAGAGACCCAGTACTTC
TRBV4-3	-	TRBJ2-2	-	CASSHPEGVNTGELFF	TGCGCCAGCAGCCACCCCGAGGGAGTGAACACCGGGGAGCTGTTTTTT
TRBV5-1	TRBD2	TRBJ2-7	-	CASSLRWEGRDEQYF	TGCGCCAGCAGCTTGCGGTGGGAGGGCCGGGACGAGCAGTACTTC
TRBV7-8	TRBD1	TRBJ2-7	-	CASSFARDREGYF	TGTGCCAGCAGCTTCGCCCGGGACAGGGAGGGGTACTTC
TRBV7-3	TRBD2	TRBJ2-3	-	CASSTGTSGADTQYF	TGTGCCAGCAGCACCGGGACTAGCGGGGCAGATACGCAGTATTTT
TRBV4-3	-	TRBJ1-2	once	CASSQAPGYYGYTF	TGCGCCAGCAGCCAAGCCCCAGGGTACTATGGCTACACCTTC
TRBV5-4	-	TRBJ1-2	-	CASSYREGGPYGYTF	TGTGCCAGCAGCTATCGCGAGGGTGGGCCCTATGGCTACACCTTC
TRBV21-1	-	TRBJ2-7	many	CASPGSSYEQYF	TGTGCCAGCCCGGGGAGCTCCTACGAGCAGTACTTC
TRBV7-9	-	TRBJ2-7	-	CASSRYQEQYF	TGTGCCAGCAGTCGTTATCAGGAGCAGTACTTC
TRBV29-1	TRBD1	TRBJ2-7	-	CSVGTGLTYEQYF	TGCAGCGTCGGGACAGGGTTAACCTACGAGCAGTACTTC
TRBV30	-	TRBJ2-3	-	CAWSVSAGAGDTQYF	TGTGCCTGGAGTGTATCGGCAGGGGCAGGGGATACGCAGTATTTT
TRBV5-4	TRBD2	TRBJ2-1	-	CASSYASGALYNEQFF	TGTGCCAGCAGCTATGCTAGCGGGGCCCTTTACAATGAGCAGTTCTTC
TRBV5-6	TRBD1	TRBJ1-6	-	CASSLGQGWNSPLHF	TGTGCCAGCAGCTTAGGACAGGGGTGGAATTCACCCCTCCACTTT
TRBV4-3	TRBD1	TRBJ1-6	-	CASSNRGNSPLHF	TGCGCCAGCAGTAACAGGGGTAATTCACCCCTCCACTTT
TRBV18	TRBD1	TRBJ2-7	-	CASSPRQGKTYEQYF	TGTGCCAGCTCACCTAGACAGGGGAAGACCTACGAGCAGTACTTC
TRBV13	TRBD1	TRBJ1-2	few	CASSLEAGGAYGYTF	TGTGCCAGCAGCTTAGAGGCAGGGGGAGCCTATGGCTACACCTTC
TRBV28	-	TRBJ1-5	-	CASSLWADRYRSQHF	TGTGCCAGCAGTTTATGGGCTGACAGGTACAGATCCCAGCATTTT
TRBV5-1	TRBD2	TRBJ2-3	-	CASSRTSGRADTQYF	TGCGCCAGCAGTCGGACTAGCGGGAGAGCAGATACGCAGTATTTT
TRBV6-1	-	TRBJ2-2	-	CASSEVWGAGELFF	TGTGCCAGCAGTGAAGTCTGGGGGGCCGGGGAGCTGTTTTTT
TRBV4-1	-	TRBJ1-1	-	CASSPRQTMNTEAFF	TGCGCCAGCAGCCCCCGACAGACCATGAACACTGAAGCTTTCTTT
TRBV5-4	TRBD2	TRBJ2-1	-	CASRMRLAVNEQFF	TGTGCCAGCAGAATGAGACTAGCGGTCAATGAGCAGTTCTTC
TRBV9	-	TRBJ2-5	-	CASSVGVSPGETQYF	TGTGCCAGCAGCGTTGGAGTGTCGCCTGGGGAGACCCAGTACTTC
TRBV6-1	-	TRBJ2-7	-	CASSGGQRSGAYYEQYF	TGTGCCAGCAGTGGGGGACAGCGGTCGGGGGCGTACTACGAGCAGTACTTC
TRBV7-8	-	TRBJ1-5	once	CASSLDRNQPQHF	TGTGCCAGCAGCCTGGACAGAAATCAGCCCCAGCATTTT
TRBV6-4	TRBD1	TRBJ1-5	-	CASRRTGGSHQPQHF	TGTGCCAGCAGACGGACAGGGGGTTCCCATCAGCCCCAGCATTTT
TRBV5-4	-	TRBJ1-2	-	CASSPFSDNYGYTF	TGTGCCAGCAGCCCTTTCAGCGATAACTATGGCTACACCTTC
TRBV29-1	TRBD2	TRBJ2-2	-	CSVSGTSGGTGELFF	TGCAGCGTGTCAGGGACTAGCGGGGGGACCGGGGAGCTGTTTTTT
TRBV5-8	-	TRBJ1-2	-	CASSLGQIYGYTF	TGTGCCAGCAGCTTGGGACAGATCTATGGCTACACCTTC
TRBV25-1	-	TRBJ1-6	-	CASSEWTDNSPLHF	TGTGCCAGCAGCGAGTGGACAGATAATTCACCCCTCCACTTT
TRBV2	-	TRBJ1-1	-	CASSTGTLNTEAFF	TGTGCCAGCAGTACCGGGACATTGAACACTGAAGCTTTCTTT
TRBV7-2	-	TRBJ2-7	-	CASSLNIVGAGGGEQYF	TGTGCCAGCAGCTTAAATATTGTGGGGGCCGGCGGTGGCGAGCAGTACTTC
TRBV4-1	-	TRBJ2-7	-	CASSQAPGLTYEQYF	TGCGCCAGCAGCCAAGCCCCCGGACTAACCTACGAGCAGTACTTC
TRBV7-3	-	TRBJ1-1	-	CASSLSENAEAFF	TGTGCCAGCAGCTTATCAGAAAATGCTGAAGCTTTCTTT
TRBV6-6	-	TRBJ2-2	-	CASTKGGELFF	TGTGCCAGCACAAAGGGGGGGGAGCTGTTTTTT
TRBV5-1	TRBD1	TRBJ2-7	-	CASSLGQGDLYF	TGCGCCAGCAGCCTGGGACAGGGTGATCTGTACTTC
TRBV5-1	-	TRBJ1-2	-	CASSLSGVTPGYGYTF	TGCGCCAGCAGCTTGTCAGGGGTGACGCCGGGCTATGGCTACACCTTC
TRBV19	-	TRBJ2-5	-	CASSTLDGGGPGRETQYF	TGTGCCAGTAGTACCCTGGACGGTGGAGGGCCGGGGAGAGAGACCCAGTACTTC
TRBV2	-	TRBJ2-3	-	CASTLSGVLGTDTQYF	TGTGCCAGCACCTTATCAGGGGTCCTGGGCACAGATACGCAGTATTTT
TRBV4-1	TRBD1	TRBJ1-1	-	CASSQDRDAEAFF	TGCGCCAGCAGCCAGGACAGGGACGCTGAAGCTTTCTTT
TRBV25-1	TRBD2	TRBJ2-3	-	CASSDSWTSGSTDTQYF	TGTGCCAGCAGTGACTCCTGGACTAGCGGCAGCACAGATACGCAGTATTTT
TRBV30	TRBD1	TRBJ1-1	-	CAWRWGQGNTEAFF	TGTGCCTGGAGATGGGGACAGGGGAACACTGAAGCTTTCTTT
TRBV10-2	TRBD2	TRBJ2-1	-	CASSLGLAGVHNEQFF	TGCGCCAGCAGCTTGGGACTAGCGGGGGTCCACAATGAGCAGTTCTTC
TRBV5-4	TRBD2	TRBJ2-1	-	CASSLDGASGSYEQFF	TGTGCCAGCAGCTTGGATGGGGCTAGCGGGAGCTATGAGCAGTTCTTC